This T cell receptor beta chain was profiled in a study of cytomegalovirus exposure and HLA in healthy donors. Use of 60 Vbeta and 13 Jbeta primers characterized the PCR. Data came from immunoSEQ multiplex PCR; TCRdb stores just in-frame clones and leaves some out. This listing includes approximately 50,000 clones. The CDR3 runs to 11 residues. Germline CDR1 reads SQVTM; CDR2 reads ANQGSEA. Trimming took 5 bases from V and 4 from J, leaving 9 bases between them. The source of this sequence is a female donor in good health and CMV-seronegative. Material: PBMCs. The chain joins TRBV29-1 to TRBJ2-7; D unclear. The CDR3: CSVISGYEQYF. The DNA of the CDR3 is TGCAGCGTTATCTCAGGTTACGAGCAGTACTTC.